The rows below give T cell receptor beta chains drawn from one sample of a study of T cell responses to AZD1222 COVID-19 vaccine. The protocol was immunoSEQ multiplex PCR, while the TCRdb copy is restricted to in-frame clones and leaves out a portion. Of 120,000 or so clones listed, approximately 90% are singletons. The sample in question was peripheral blood, obtained on day 0 of AZD1222 vaccination. These receptor sequences come from an adult in good health. The CDR3 runs from the conserved cysteine through the conserved F or W. Fields, in order: D gene, clone size, V gene, J gene, CDR3 DNA, CDR3 protein. A D gene is named only where the DNA matches it firmly. Rows give clone size only sometimes, using once, few, many, or a class for an expanded clone.

.	once	TRBV28	TRBJ2-7	TGTGCCAGCAGTTTTTTTAGCGGAGTCTACGAGCAGTACTTC	CASSFFSGVYEQYF
.	once	TRBV5-8	TRBJ2-3	TGTGCCAGCCCATGGGGCAGGTCGGTAGCAGATACGCAGTATTTT	CASPWGRSVADTQYF
TRBD2	.	TRBV10-3	TRBJ2-5	TGTGCCATCAGCATGGGGCTAGCGGGAGAGACCCAGTACTTC	CAISMGLAGETQYF
.	.	TRBV10-3	TRBJ2-3	TGTGCCATCAGTTCGGGACGAGGAAACACAGATACGCAGTATTTT	CAISSGRGNTDTQYF
.	.	TRBV4-1	TRBJ2-3	TGCGCCAGCAGCCAAGTTGGCCAAAGAGGTCTTAGCACAGATACGCAGTATTTT	CASSQVGQRGLSTDTQYF
.	.	TRBV29-1	TRBJ2-5	TGCAGCGTTGAGAGACAGCGACAAGAGACCCAGTACTTC	CSVERQRQETQYF
.	.	TRBV6-5	TRBJ2-7	TGTGCCAGCAGTTACTCGAGAACCAACCCCAATCACCAGTACTTC	CASSYSRTNPNHQYF
.	.	TRBV19	TRBJ1-2	TGTGCCAGTAGTATTGACAGCTTACCCAATAACTATGGCTACACCTTC	CASSIDSLPNNYGYTF
TRBD1	once	TRBV28	TRBJ1-6	TGTGCCAGCAGTCCAACGGGACAGGGTTATTCACCCCTCCACTTT	CASSPTGQGYSPLHF
TRBD1	.	TRBV28	TRBJ1-6	TGTGCCAGCAGTTTTATGGCAGGGGGTTCACCCCTCCACTTT	CASSFMAGGSPLHF
TRBD2	few	TRBV2	TRBJ2-1	TGTGCCAGCACAATTCTAGCGGGAGGGGCCTACAATGAGCAGTTCTTC	CASTILAGGAYNEQFF
.	.	TRBV28	TRBJ1-5	TGTGCCAGCAGGACCGAAGGGGGTCAGCCCCAGCATTTT	CASRTEGGQPQHF
.	.	TRBV11-2	TRBJ2-7	TGTGCCAGCACCCCCGCCGGGGGTTTGGAATACGAGCAGTACTTC	CASTPAGGLEYEQYF
.	.	TRBV5-1	TRBJ2-1	TGCGCCAGCAGCTTGGCCGGGCTACCCAACTCCTACAATGAGCAGTTCTTC	CASSLAGLPNSYNEQFF
TRBD1	.	TRBV28	TRBJ1-2	TGTGCCAGCAGGTCGGGACAGGGCCTCTATGGCTACACCTTC	CASRSGQGLYGYTF
.	once	TRBV6-5	TRBJ2-7	TGTGCCAGCTTGGACGCCAGACTGGTCGAGCAGTACTTC	CASLDARLVEQYF
TRBD2	.	TRBV6-6	TRBJ2-1	TGTGCCAGCAGTTTGACGGGAGGGCATGAGCAGTTCTTC	CASSLTGGHEQFF
TRBD1	.	TRBV9	TRBJ1-1	TGTGCCAGCAGCGTAGGGGACAGGAGTAACACTGAAGCTTTCTTT	CASSVGDRSNTEAFF
.	.	TRBV7-9	TRBJ2-1	TGTGCCAGCAGCTTAGATGGAGGGGTACATGAGCAGTTCTTC	CASSLDGGVHEQFF
TRBD2	.	TRBV6-2/TRBV6-3	TRBJ2-2	TGTGCCAGCAGTTATACCAGGTTGCGGCGCACTAGCGGCAGCACCGGGGAGCTGTTTTTT	CASSYTRLRRTSGSTGELFF
.	.	TRBV6-1	TRBJ2-1	TGTGCCAGTATAAGCGGAGGGGGAGTATACAATGAGCAGTTCTTC	CASISGGGVYNEQFF
.	.	TRBV28	TRBJ2-5	TGTGCCAGCAGCCAACCCTCGTTCACTTCGGACAGGACCCAGTACTTC	CASSQPSFTSDRTQYF
.	.	TRBV5-5	TRBJ1-1	TGTGCCAGCAGCTTGGATCAGCACCCGAACACTGAAGCTTTCTTT	CASSLDQHPNTEAFF
TRBD1	few	TRBV2	TRBJ2-2	TGTGCCAGCAGGAACCCGACAGGGGGGGCCGGGGAGCTGTTTTTT	CASRNPTGGAGELFF
TRBD2	.	TRBV28	TRBJ2-3	TGTGCCAGCAGTTCCACAACCCCGGGACTAGCACCAGATACGCAGTATTTT	CASSSTTPGLAPDTQYF
TRBD1	.	TRBV24-1	TRBJ1-5	TGTGCCACCAGTGATACGACAGGGACAGGGAGCCATCAGCCCCAGCATTTT	CATSDTTGTGSHQPQHF
TRBD2	many	TRBV2	TRBJ2-1	TGTGCCAGCAGTGAATTAATGTTCCAGCGGGGCTCCTACAATGAGCAGTTCTTC	CASSELMFQRGSYNEQFF
.	few	TRBV12-3/TRBV12-4	TRBJ1-1	TGTGCCAGCACCGACTGGAACACTGAAGCTTTCTTT	CASTDWNTEAFF
.	.	TRBV4-2	TRBJ1-3	TGTGCCAGCAGTCCCGGGGGCGCTGGAAACACCATATATTTT	CASSPGGAGNTIYF
TRBD2	.	TRBV5-1	TRBJ2-5	TGCGCCAGCAGCTATCGGGGACTAGCGGGATTTCAAGAGACCCAGTACTTC	CASSYRGLAGFQETQYF
.	.	TRBV12-3/TRBV12-4	TRBJ2-2	TGTGTCAGCTACTTCGCCGGGGAGCTGTTTTTT	CVSYFAGELFF
TRBD1	.	TRBV28	TRBJ2-3	TGTGCCAGCAGTTTATGGCAGGGGGTGACAGATACGCAGTATTTT	CASSLWQGVTDTQYF
TRBD2	.	TRBV19	TRBJ2-1	TGTGCCAGTAGCACTAGCGGGAGGGCGAATGAGCAGTTCTTC	CASSTSGRANEQFF
.	.	TRBV7-2	TRBJ1-2	TGTGCCAGCAGCTTAGGAGACTATGGCTACACCTTC	CASSLGDYGYTF
TRBD2	.	TRBV5-1	TRBJ2-7	TGCGCCAGCAGCTCCGGACTAGCGGGAGTCTACGAGCAGTACTTC	CASSSGLAGVYEQYF
TRBD2	.	TRBV6-2/TRBV6-3	TRBJ2-1	TGTGCCAGCACCCCCCTTAGTCGACTAGCGGATTACAATGAGCAGTTCTTC	CASTPLSRLADYNEQFF
TRBD2	.	TRBV28	TRBJ2-1	TGTGCCAGCAGTTCAGCAGCGGGAGTTCGATACAATGAGCAGTTCTTC	CASSSAAGVRYNEQFF
TRBD1	.	TRBV28	TRBJ1-6	TGTGCCAGCAGTCGTACCGGGACAGGGTCGCCACCCCTCCACTTT	CASSRTGTGSPPLHF
.	many	TRBV10-3	TRBJ2-1	TGTGCCATCAGTGAAGGGGCTGTCGATGAGCAGTTCTTC	CAISEGAVDEQFF
.	once	TRBV24-1	TRBJ2-3	TGTGCCACCAGTGATCCCCGGACGGACAAGTGGTATTTT	CATSDPRTDKWYF